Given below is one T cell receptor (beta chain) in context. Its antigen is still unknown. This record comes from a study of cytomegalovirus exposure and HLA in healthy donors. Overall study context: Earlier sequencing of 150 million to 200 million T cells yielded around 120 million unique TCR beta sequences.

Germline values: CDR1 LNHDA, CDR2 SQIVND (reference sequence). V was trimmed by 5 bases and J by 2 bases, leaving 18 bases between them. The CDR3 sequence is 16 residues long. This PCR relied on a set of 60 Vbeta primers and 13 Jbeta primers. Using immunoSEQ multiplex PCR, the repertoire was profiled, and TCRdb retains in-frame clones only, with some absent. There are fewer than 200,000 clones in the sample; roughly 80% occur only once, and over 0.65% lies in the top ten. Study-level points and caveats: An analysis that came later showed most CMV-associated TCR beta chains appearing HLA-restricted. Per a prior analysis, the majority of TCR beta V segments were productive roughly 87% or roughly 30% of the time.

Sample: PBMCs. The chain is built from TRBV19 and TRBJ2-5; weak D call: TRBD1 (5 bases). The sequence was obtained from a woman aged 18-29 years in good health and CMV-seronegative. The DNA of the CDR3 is TGTGCCAGTAGTCCCAGTACAGGACCCCTACAAGAGACCCAGTACTTC. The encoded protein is CASSPSTGPLQETQYF.